A single sample is the source of the 2 T cell receptor beta chains below, sequenced in a study of cytomegalovirus exposure and HLA in healthy donors. Primers included in the PCR were 60 Vbeta and 13 Jbeta primers. Sequencing was performed with immunoSEQ multiplex PCR; in TCRdb, only in-frame clones are kept and a portion is missing. The sample yields 140,000 to 150,000 clones, 78% seen once. The specimen sequenced was PBMCs. These receptors were collected from a female donor in good health and CMV-seronegative.

The J gene is TRBJ2-3, the V gene TRBV5-1; possibly TRBD2 for D (5 bases). Germline V gene sequence: CDR1 SGHRS, CDR2 YFSETQ. V was cut by 0 bases and J by 3 bases, with 11 bases left in between. The CDR3 spans 15 residues. Here the CDR3 DNA reads TGCGCCAGCAGCTTGGAGTGGAGAGGGACAGATACGCAGTATTTT. Translated, it gives CASSLEWRGTDTQYF.

The V gene is TRBV6-5, the J gene TRBJ2-3; no definite D call. There are 14 residues in the CDR3. Germline-derived CDR1 and CDR2 are MNHEY and SVGAGI. V lost 6 bases and J lost 0, with 10 bases in between. The CDR3 DNA reads as TGTGCCAGCAGCGCGGTAACTAGCACAGATACGCAGTATTTT. Its protein is CASSAVTSTDTQYF.